This entry features one T cell receptor (beta chain) sequence. Following a re-call of the 5' RACE reads, TCRdb has one entry per CDR3 protein and lacks DNA. In total, the table holds 150,000 to 200,000 distinct CDR3 sequences. This sample stems from a study of T cells expressing NK-cell markers. This CDR3 is 15 amino acids long. The germline gives CDR1 SGHNT, CDR2 YENEEA. The receptor comes from a man aged 18-70 years in good health. Sequencing input: blood T cells: a sorted CD56 or NKG2C T cell subset, CD4+ or CD8+ T cells, or bulk PBMC T cells (not recorded which). The gene calls are TRBV11-3 and TRBJ2-1; TCRdb outputs TRBD1, but without DNA this stays unchecked. The CDR3 sequence is CASSPRTGGNNEQFF.